These 17 T cell receptor beta chains were all obtained from the same sample, sequenced in a study of blood T cell repertoires in COVID-19 (TCRdb year 2020). Libraries were prepared through the immunoSEQ multiplex PCR assay. What TCRdb holds here is the immuneACCESS table cut down to in-frame rearrangements. Part of the clones is not present; checked against another copy, under half of the missing clones reflect an unresolved V gene, and the others are unexplained. For this sample there are about 250,000 clones; roughly 89% appear just once. Roughly 2.2% of the sample comes from the top ten. Source material: peripheral blood. All receptors come from a woman in her fifties or sixties with COVID-19, enrolled during active disease.

The chain couples TRBV5-5 to TRBJ2-2; D call uncertain. The CDR3 covers 14 residues. Germline CDR1 SGHKS, CDR2 YYEKEE (reference sequence). V was cut by 1 base and J by 0 bases, with 4 bases left in between. The CDR3 DNA sequence: TGTGCCAGCAGCTTGTTAGCGAACACCGGGGAGCTGTTTTTT. Protein product: CASSLLANTGELFF.

The chain recombines TRBV2 with TRBJ2-1; TRBD1 is a possible D gene (6 bases). V lost 0 bases, J lost 5 bases, and 17 bases lay in between. Germline V gives CDR1 SNHLY, CDR2 FYNNEI. The CDR3 totals 17 residues. CDR3 DNA: TGTGCCAGCAGTGAAGCGCTGATCCAGGGGCCACACAATGAGCAGTTCTTC. As protein: CASSEALIQGPHNEQFF.

The V and J genes are TRBV3-1 (or the pseudogene TRBV3-2) and TRBJ1-1, with D perhaps matching TRBD1 (5 bases). Trimming shortened V by 1 base and J by 4 bases, and 10 bases separated the two germline ends. Germline CDR1 is LGHDT and CDR2 is YNNKEL (reference sequence). This CDR3 spans 14 amino acids. The CDR3, as DNA: TGTGCCAGCAGCCAAGGATCCGGGGGCACTGAAGCTTTCTTT. Translating it yields CASSQGSGGTEAFF.

This clone was seen more than once but under ten times. The chain uses TRBV6-1 and TRBJ1-2; TRBD1 aligns across 7 bases. J was trimmed by 3 bases and V by 2 bases; bases with no gene match: 12. The germline V gene has CDR1 MNHNS and CDR2 SASEGT. This CDR3 region has 17 residues. The CDR3 region has the DNA TGTGCCAGCAGTGAACCACGCCAACAGGGGATCCACTATGGCTACACCTTC. Translating it yields CASSEPRQQGIHYGYTF.

J is TRBJ2-7 and V is TRBV2; 8 nucleotides match TRBD1. Germline trimming cut 6 bases from V and 4 bases from J; bases unmatched to any gene: 14. CDR1 is SNHLY and CDR2 is FYNNEI in the germline V gene. The CDR3 is 16 residues long. The CDR3 region is CASSPQTRQGRYEQYF. CDR3 DNA: TGTGCCAGCAGCCCCCAGACCAGACAGGGGAGGTACGAGCAGTACTTC.

The chain joins TRBV4-2 to TRBJ1-2; D is perhaps TRBD1 (5 bases). V gave up 5 bases and J gave up 0 bases, with 10 bases separating them. In germline, CDR1 is LGHNA, CDR2 YNFKEQ. The CDR3 is 14 residues long. The CDR3 bases are TGTGCCAGCAGCGAACAGGTACCTAACTATGGCTACACCTTC. Translation gives CASSEQVPNYGYTF.

This clone was detected only a few times. The chain uses TRBV27 and TRBJ1-2; weak D call: TRBD1 (5 bases). The CDR3 extends over 13 amino acids. V was shortened by 2 bases and J by 8 bases, with 12 bases between the two germline ends. CDR1 and CDR2 (germline): MNHEY, SMNVEV (reference sequence). As DNA, the CDR3 is TGTGCCAGCAGTTTAACGTGGCGGGGGGGCTACACCTTC. It specifies CASSLTWRGGYTF.

The chain joins TRBV25-1 to TRBJ1-2; 7 positions match TRBD1. The V gene end was trimmed by 1 base and the J gene end by 8 bases; junction bases not matched to a gene: 7. The germline CDR1 and CDR2 sequences are MGHDK and SYGVNS. CDR3 length: 14 residues. The CDR3 DNA reads TGTGCCAGCAGTGAATCTGGAGACAGGGAAGGCTACACCTTC. As protein: CASSESGDREGYTF.

The V gene is TRBV27, the J gene TRBJ2-7; D uncertain. CDR1 and CDR2 from the germline V gene are MNHEY and SMNVEV (reference sequence). The CDR3 is 15 amino acids. Between the trimmed V and J ends, which lost 6 bases and 0 bases, there was a span of 15 bases. CDR3 nucleotides: TGTGCCAGCAGCCCCACTGGTCGGAGCTCCTACGAGCAGTACTTC. Protein sequence: CASSPTGRSSYEQYF.

The rearrangement links TRBV2 to TRBJ2-3; D is ambiguous. The CDR3 extends over 12 amino acids. Germline CDR1 is SNHLY and CDR2 is FYNNEI. V shed 4 bases and J shed 6 bases, with 8 bases lying between them. The CDR3, as DNA: TGTGCCAGCAGTGGCTCGGGTGATACGCAGTATTTT. It codes for CASSGSGDTQYF.

The genes are TRBV11-1 and TRBJ1-3; D gene unclear. Per germline, CDR1 SGHAT and CDR2 FQDESV (reference sequence). V was pared by 4 bases and J by 6 bases, with 16 bases between. The CDR3 spans 15 residues. The CDR3 bases are TGTGCCAGCAGCTCAACTCACCACGCGGAAAACACCATATATTTT. As protein: CASSSTHHAENTIYF.

The CDR3 DNA reads as TGTGCCAGCAGCCGTCCCGGGACACCTAACTATGGCTACACCTTC. Amino acid sequence: CASSRPGTPNYGYTF. The J gene is TRBJ1-2, the V gene TRBV7-2; D is possibly TRBD1 (6 bases). Per germline, CDR1 SGHTA and CDR2 FQGNSA. CDR3 size: 15 residues. V lost 5 bases and J 0 bases, leaving 13 bases between the germline ends.

The rearrangement uses TRBV12-5 and TRBJ1-1, with D perhaps TRBD1 (6 bases). Per the germline V gene, CDR1 is LGHNT and CDR2 is FRNRAP. The CDR3 is made up of 16 amino acids. With 0 bases removed from V and 2 bases from J, the gap between germline ends came to 13 bases. This chain's CDR3 is CASGLVIGRGNTEAFF. CDR3 DNA: TGTGCTAGTGGTTTGGTTATAGGCAGGGGTAACACTGAAGCTTTCTTT.

The chain combines TRBV7-2 with TRBJ2-7, with a tentative D call TRBD1 (6 bases). V dropped 5 bases and J dropped 3 bases, with 17 bases sitting between them. In germline, CDR1 is SGHTA, CDR2 FQGNSA. The CDR3 is 15 residues long. CDR3 amino acids: CASSTEKGVVYEQYF. The CDR3 nucleotides read TGTGCCAGCAGCACAGAAAAGGGGGTGGTCTACGAGCAGTACTTC.

The chain recombines TRBV6-5 with TRBJ2-7; no clear D gene. The V gene's germline CDR1 is MNHEY and CDR2 SVGAGI. CDR3 length: 12 amino acids. The V end lost 6 bases, the J end lost 4 bases, and 10 bases lay between the germline ends. CDR3 residues: CASRTNSYEQYF. CDR3 coding DNA: TGTGCCAGCAGAACCAACAGTTACGAGCAGTACTTC.

The rearrangement links TRBV7-2 to TRBJ2-1; 9 bases fit TRBD2. CDR1 SGHTA and CDR2 FQGNSA come from the germline V gene. The trim removed 5 bases at V and 7 bases at J, leaving 9 bases unmatched. The length of the CDR3 is 15 residues. CDR3 sequence (DNA): TGTGCCAGCAGCCTCGGACTAGCGTTTACTAATGAGCAGTTCTTC. It encodes CASSLGLAFTNEQFF.

V and J are TRBV7-2 and TRBJ1-1; a weak D match, TRBD1 (6 bases). V lost 5 bases, J lost 1 base, and 14 bases lay in between. The CDR3 extends over 15 amino acids. Per germline, CDR1 SGHTA and CDR2 FQGNSA. Written as DNA, the CDR3 is TGTGCCAGCAGCCTCTACGGGACACCGAACACTGAAGCTTTCTTT. This codes for CASSLYGTPNTEAFF.